One and the same sample provided the 30 T cell receptor beta chains below, sequenced in a study of shared clonotypes between healthy human individuals. Clones were sequenced by immunoSEQ multiplex PCR, and TCRdb holds only the in-frame ones, with some missing. The sample comprises over a million clones, approximately 98.5% of which are singletons, and 0.36% rests with the top ten. The sequenced sample was naive CD4+ T cells sorted from blood. The subset: CD45RA+ positively selected. These receptors were taken from a man younger than 45 in good health.

V usage is TRBV25-1 and J usage is TRBJ2-5, with unresolved D. The CDR3 is made up of 15 amino acids. CDR1 and CDR2 from the germline V gene are MGHDK and SYGVNS. V was cut by 4 bases and J by 4 bases, with 16 bases left in between. The CDR3 coding sequence is TGTGCCAGCAGTGGGCAAGGTTTTGCGCGAGAGACCCAGTACTTC. This translates into CASSGQGFARETQYF.

The chain links TRBV7-2 to TRBJ2-5, with D tentatively TRBD2 (6 bases). The CDR3 covers 17 residues. The V gene lost 2 bases and the J gene lost 5 bases, with 21 bases spanning the gap. The germline V gene encodes CDR1 SGHTA and CDR2 FQGNSA. The CDR3 DNA is TGTGCCAGCAGCTTAACCGGCGGGATCTTCGTTCGGGAGACCCAGTACTTC. Translation gives CASSLTGGIFVRETQYF.

The chain has TRBV7-9 and TRBJ1-3; 10 bases fit TRBD1. Germline loops: CDR1 SEHNR, CDR2 FQNEAQ (reference sequence). Losses at the gene ends were 4 bases for V and 0 bases for J; bases not matched to a gene: 6. CDR3 length: 17 amino acids. The CDR3 is CASSSGTGEYSGNTIYF. The CDR3 DNA sequence: TGTGCCAGCAGCTCGGGGACAGGGGAGTACTCTGGAAACACCATATATTTT.

The chain has TRBV4-1 and TRBJ2-7; 7 bases fit TRBD1. The V gene end was trimmed by 2 bases and the J gene end by 5 bases; junction bases not matched to a gene: 6. CDR1 and CDR2 (germline): MGHRA, YSYEKL. The CDR3 covers 14 residues. The CDR3 protein is CASSQPGQKNEQYF. In DNA, the CDR3 is TGCGCCAGCAGCCAACCGGGACAGAAGAACGAGCAGTACTTC.

V is TRBV5-1 and J is TRBJ2-3, with 7 bases lining up with TRBD1. The trim removed 3 bases at V and 0 bases at J, leaving 1 base unmatched. This CDR3 region has 14 residues. Germline-derived CDR1 and CDR2 are SGHRS and YFSETQ. In nucleotides, the CDR3 is TGCGCCAGCAGCTCACAGGGGAGCACAGATACGCAGTATTTT. This encodes CASSSQGSTDTQYF.

The rearrangement uses TRBV10-3 and TRBJ1-1; weak D call: TRBD1 (5 bases). Germline V lookup: CDR1 ENHRY, CDR2 SYGVKD. CDR3 length: 15 amino acids. V lost 2 bases to trimming and J lost 0 bases, with 10 bases between them. CDR3 region: CAISETGSMNTEAFF. CDR3 coding DNA: TGTGCCATCAGTGAGACAGGTTCCATGAACACTGAAGCTTTCTTT.

The CDR3 DNA is TGTGCCAGCAGCGTTTCTAGCGGGAGAACGTCCACAGATACGCAGTATTTT. Its translation: CASSVSSGRTSTDTQYF. The V gene is TRBV2, the J gene TRBJ2-3, with 10 nucleotides matching TRBD2. Germline values: CDR1 SNHLY, CDR2 FYNNEI. Unmatched junction bases numbered 11, after V lost 6 bases and J lost 2 bases. This CDR3 comprises 17 residues. Drawing the rest from reference TRBV2 and TRBJ2-3, the complete variable domain is EPEVTQTPSHQVTQMGQEVILRCVPISNHLYFYWYRQILGQKVEFLVSFYNNEISEKSEIFDDQFSVERPDGSNFTLKIRSTKLEDSAMYFCASSVSSGRTSTDTQYFGPGTRLTVL.

The V call is TRBV2, the J call TRBJ2-3; TRBD2 agrees at 8 bases. The V and J ends lost 7 bases and 5 bases, in that order; junction bases with no gene match: 14. The CDR3 length is 16 residues. CDR1 and CDR2 (germline): SNHLY, FYNNEI. The CDR3 reads CASTSGGGLFGDTQYF. Here the CDR3 DNA reads TGTGCCAGCACTTCGGGAGGGGGGTTGTTCGGAGATACGCAGTATTTT.

This sequence joins TRBV5-1 and TRBJ1-1; D gene ambiguous. V was clipped by 1 base and J by 1 base, with 5 bases between them. The CDR3 sequence is 13 residues long. Germline CDR1 and CDR2: SGHRS and YFSETQ. The CDR3 DNA is TGCGCCAGCAGCTTGCAACAGAACACTGAAGCTTTCTTT. Protein sequence: CASSLQQNTEAFF.

V is TRBV19 and J is TRBJ2-4; TRBD2 agrees at 10 bases. Unmatched junction bases numbered 6, after V lost 3 bases and J lost 7 bases. CDR3 length: 15 amino acids. Germline V gene data show CDR1 as LNHDA and CDR2 as SQIVND (reference sequence). Written as DNA, the CDR3 is TGTGCCAGTAGTATTTCTACTAGCGGGGTGAACATTCAGTACTTC. This gives the protein CASSISTSGVNIQYF.

The rearrangement uses TRBV6-5 and TRBJ1-2; D may be TRBD1 (5 bases). This CDR3 is built from 15 residues. Trimming took off 4 bases at V and 8 bases at J, with 20 bases between the two ends. Germline V gene lookup returns CDR1 MNHEY and CDR2 SVGAGI. CDR3 nucleotides: TGTGCCAGCAGTTTCATTCGAGGGGCGAAGTACGGCTACACCTTC. Translation gives CASSFIRGAKYGYTF.

This sequence joins TRBV25-1 and TRBJ2-7, with TRBD2 matching over 8 bases. Germline V gene data show CDR1 as MGHDK and CDR2 as SYGVNS. The CDR3 has 15 residues. With 7 bases clipped from V and 3 bases from J, the junction kept 11 bases outside the gene matches. CDR3 nucleotide sequence: TGTGCCAGCACCCGCCGGGGGGGCGGACTCTACGAGCAGTACTTC. It codes for CASTRRGGGLYEQYF.

For this clone: At the DNA level, this CDR3 is encoded by other sequences in the same sample as well. The CDR3 loop reads CASSLGTSGEETQYF. The CDR3 DNA reads as TGCGCCAGCAGCTTGGGGACTAGCGGAGAAGAGACCCAGTACTTC. The gene calls are TRBV5-1 and TRBJ2-5; 10 bases are a match to TRBD2. The CDR3 contains 15 residues. Germline CDR1 and CDR2: SGHRS and YFSETQ. With 0 bases clipped from V and 3 bases from J, the junction kept 2 bases outside the gene matches.

This rearrangement joins TRBV5-4 to TRBJ2-5; TRBD2 matches 13 bases. The germline CDR1 and CDR2 sequences are SGHNT and YYREEE (reference sequence). The CDR3 length is 15 residues. Germline trimming cut 4 bases from V and 5 bases from J; bases unmatched to any gene: 5. The CDR3 nucleotides are TGTGCCAGCAGCGGGACTAGCGGGATGCGGGAGACCCAGTACTTC. Translating it yields CASSGTSGMRETQYF.

The chain couples TRBV2 to TRBJ1-5; D unclear. With 2 bases removed from V and 5 bases from J, the gap between germline ends came to 10 bases. CDR1 is SNHLY and CDR2 is FYNNEI in the germline V gene. CDR3 size: 14 residues. CDR3 sequence: CASSERTVDQPQHF. The CDR3 DNA reads as TGTGCCAGCAGTGAAAGGACCGTGGATCAGCCCCAGCATTTT.

This sequence joins TRBV11-2 and TRBJ2-5; 9 bases fit TRBD1. The CDR3 runs to 16 residues. The V gene end was trimmed by 4 bases and the J gene end by 5 bases; junction bases not matched to a gene: 11. CDR1 SGHAT and CDR2 FQNNGV come from the germline V gene. CDR3 amino acids: CASSSQGAPSMETQYF. The CDR3 coding sequence is TGTGCCAGCAGCTCACAGGGGGCTCCCTCCATGGAGACCCAGTACTTC.

As regards this clone: Distinct nucleotide sequences in the sample also encode this CDR3. V is TRBV5-1 and J is TRBJ2-1; D may be TRBD2 (5 bases). V gave up 5 bases and J gave up 1 base, with 10 bases separating them. From germline, CDR1 is SGHRS and CDR2 YFSETQ. The CDR3 has 14 residues. The CDR3 DNA sequence: TGCGCCAGCAGAAGCTCGGGGTCCTACAATGAGCAGTTCTTC. Translated, it gives CASRSSGSYNEQFF.

The chain employs TRBV9 and TRBJ2-7, with 9 bases lining up with TRBD1. The V gene's germline CDR1 is SGDLS and CDR2 YYNGEE. The CDR3 has 14 amino acids. The trim removed 4 bases at V and 6 bases at J, leaving 8 bases unmatched. The CDR3 protein is CASSYRQGVGEQYF. CDR3 nucleotide sequence: TGTGCCAGCAGCTATCGACAGGGGGTAGGCGAGCAGTACTTC.

V usage is TRBV7-9 and J usage is TRBJ2-7; weak D call: TRBD2 (5 bases). Germline CDR1 and CDR2: SEHNR and FQNEAQ (reference sequence). V was clipped by 8 bases and J by 6 bases, with 14 bases between them. This CDR3 spans 12 amino acids. The CDR3 DNA sequence: TGTGCCAGCCGATCCGGGGTAGGCGAGCAGTACTTC. This encodes CASRSGVGEQYF.

This chain uses TRBV5-5 with TRBJ2-5; 9 bases map to TRBD1. The CDR3 is made up of 18 amino acids. With 1 base clipped from V and 2 bases from J, the junction kept 12 bases outside the gene matches. In germline, CDR1 is SGHKS, CDR2 YYEKEE (reference sequence). The CDR3 is CASSLREGWDRAQETQYF. In DNA form, the CDR3 reads TGTGCCAGCAGCTTGCGTGAAGGATGGGACAGGGCTCAAGAGACCCAGTACTTC. The variable domain in full, completed from reference TRBV5-5 and TRBJ2-5, reads DAGVTQSPTHLIKTRGQQVTLRCSPISGHKSVSWYQQVLGQGPQFIFQYYEKEERGRGNFPDRFSARQFPNYSSELNVNALLLGDSALYLCASSLREGWDRAQETQYFGPGTRLLVL.

The rearrangement links TRBV5-1 to TRBJ2-7, with D perhaps assigned TRBD1 or TRBD2 (6 bases each). This CDR3 has 15 residues. Germline V CDR1 and CDR2: SGHRS, YFSETQ. V shed 0 bases and J shed 7 bases, with 17 bases lying between them. The CDR3 nucleotides read TGCGCCAGCAGCTTGGCGGGGGCGGGAATGGGTGAGCAGTACTTC. Translated: CASSLAGAGMGEQYF. Supplemented by reference TRBV5-1 and TRBJ2-7, the full variable domain reads KAGVTQTPRYLIKTRGQQVTLSCSPISGHRSVSWYQQTPGQGLQFLFEYFSETQRNKGNFPGRFSGRQFSNSRSEMNVSTLELGDSALYLCASSLAGAGMGEQYFGPGTRLTVT.

This sequence joins TRBV27 and TRBJ2-1, with 9 positions matching TRBD1. Unmatched junction bases numbered 10, after V lost 7 bases and J lost 6 bases. The CDR3 is 15 residues long. In germline, CDR1 is MNHEY, CDR2 SMNVEV (reference sequence). CDR3 sequence reads: CASKNRDRAVNEQFF. CDR3 coding DNA: TGTGCCAGCAAAAATCGGGACAGGGCGGTCAATGAGCAGTTCTTC.

The genes are TRBV6-1 and TRBJ1-5; D unclear. Trimming cost V 2 bases and J 9 bases, with 8 bases left between them. This CDR3 spans 12 amino acids. Looked up from germline, CDR1 is MNHNS and CDR2 is SASEGT. The CDR3 loop reads CASSERRGPQHF. CDR3 DNA sequence: TGTGCCAGCAGTGAAAGGCGAGGGCCCCAGCATTTT.

V and J are TRBV2 and TRBJ2-7; 7 bases fit TRBD1. V lost 7 bases to trimming and J lost 2 bases; unmatched junction nucleotides: 5. The CDR3 has 13 amino acids. In germline, CDR1 is SNHLY, CDR2 FYNNEI. CDR3 DNA sequence: TGTGCCAGCATAAGGGACAGTACCTACGAGCAGTACTTC. Residues: CASIRDSTYEQYF.

The chain couples TRBV29-1 to TRBJ2-5, with D possibly being TRBD1 (5 bases). The germline gives CDR1 SQVTM, CDR2 ANQGSEA. This CDR3 is built from 16 residues. V was clipped by 3 bases and J by 2 bases, with 19 bases between them. The CDR3 bases are TGCAGCGTTGAGAGACTTCAGGGTAGGAATCAAGAGACCCAGTACTTC. It yields the protein CSVERLQGRNQETQYF.

The chain combines TRBV2 with TRBJ2-5; the D gene is possibly TRBD2 (5 bases). Germline CDR1 reads SNHLY; CDR2 reads FYNNEI. The CDR3 is 16 residues long. Trimming removed 6 bases from V and 4 bases from J, with 21 bases in between. CDR3 amino acids: CASRALGITVSETQYF. The CDR3 region has the DNA TGTGCCAGCAGAGCACTCGGGATTACGGTTTCAGAGACCCAGTACTTC.

As to this clone: The sample holds other DNA sequences that translate to the same CDR3. The V call is TRBV7-2, the J call TRBJ2-1; TRBD1 matches at 7 bases. CDR1 and CDR2 from the germline V gene are SGHTA and FQGNSA. The ends lost 3 bases at V and 1 base at J; junction bases unmatched: 3. The CDR3 totals 15 residues. CDR3 region: CASSFRQGSYNEQFF. CDR3 DNA sequence: TGTGCCAGCAGCTTTCGACAGGGATCCTACAATGAGCAGTTCTTC.

This sequence joins TRBV10-3 and TRBJ2-7; tentatively, D is TRBD1 or TRBD2 (5 bases each). CDR1 and CDR2 from the germline V gene are ENHRY and SYGVKD. Trimming took off 0 bases at V and 2 bases at J, with 8 bases between the two ends. CDR3 size: 14 residues. The CDR3 protein is CAISESGGPYEQYF. DNA for the CDR3: TGTGCCATCAGTGAGTCTGGGGGACCCTACGAGCAGTACTTC.

The chain uses TRBV2 and TRBJ1-4; D is unresolved. Germline V lookup: CDR1 SNHLY, CDR2 FYNNEI. The CDR3 extends over 15 amino acids. The V and J ends lost 7 bases and 3 bases respectively, with 15 bases between them. The DNA of the CDR3 is TGTGCCAGCATGACTCGACGGATAGCTAATGAAAAACTGTTTTTT. This codes for CASMTRRIANEKLFF.

A note on this clone: Other DNA sequences in this specimen translate into the identical CDR3. The gene calls are TRBV5-1 and TRBJ2-1, with TRBD2 matching over 11 bases. This CDR3 spans 15 amino acids. V lost 2 bases and J lost 6; bases outside the gene matches: 4. Germline CDR1 SGHRS, CDR2 YFSETQ. CDR3 loop: CASSLGLAGSNEQFF. CDR3 bases: TGCGCCAGCAGCTTAGGACTAGCGGGCTCCAATGAGCAGTTCTTC.